A single sample is the source of the 29 T cell receptor beta chains below, sequenced in a study of shared clonotypes between healthy human individuals. Using immunoSEQ multiplex PCR, the repertoire was profiled, and TCRdb retains in-frame clones only, with some absent. The sample contains more than 2 million clones, over 85% of which appear only once. Terminally differentiated effector memory CD45RA+ cells were excluded by CCR7 positive selection of CD45RO-negative cells. The sample was naive CD8+ T cells from PBMCs. These receptors originate from a man between 18 and 29 years old in good health. Some clones in this sample may be carry-over from other donors' samples.

The V gene is TRBV19, the J gene TRBJ2-5, with D perhaps TRBD1 (6 bases). The V end was cut by 1 base, the J end by 4 bases, with 10 bases between. The germline CDR1 and CDR2 sequences are LNHDA and SQIVND (reference sequence). The CDR3 has 14 residues. This chain's CDR3 is CASSIGTELETQYF. The CDR3 DNA reads TGTGCCAGTAGTATAGGGACAGAACTAGAGACCCAGTACTTC.

J is TRBJ2-3 and V is TRBV2; 8 nucleotides align to TRBD1. The CDR3 extends over 15 amino acids. J gave up 0 bases and V 6 bases, and 5 bases lay outside the gene matches. Germline CDR1 reads SNHLY; CDR2 reads FYNNEI. CDR3 DNA sequence: TGTGCCAGCAGGAGGGGACAGGCGAGCACAGATACGCAGTATTTT. It specifies CASRRGQASTDTQYF.

About this clone: The sample contains more than one DNA sequence encoding this CDR3. The rearrangement uses TRBV28 and TRBJ1-1; D is undetermined. CDR1 and CDR2 from the germline V gene are MDHEN and SYDVKM. This CDR3 has 11 residues. V was pared by 8 bases and J by 4 bases, with 8 bases between. The CDR3 region is CASGRGTEAFF. CDR3 nucleotides: TGTGCCAGCGGGCGCGGCACTGAAGCTTTCTTT.

In this sample, this clone turned up once. The V gene is TRBV6-1, the J gene TRBJ1-2; D is possibly TRBD1 (6 bases). CDR1 and CDR2 (germline): MNHNS, SASEGT. This CDR3 spans 15 amino acids. Trimming removed 0 bases from V and 3 bases from J, with 11 bases in between. The CDR3 reads CASSEAGHPDYGYTF. DNA for the CDR3: TGTGCCAGCAGTGAAGCGGGACATCCGGACTATGGCTACACCTTC.

V gene TRBV30 combines with J gene TRBJ2-7; D could derive from TRBD1 or TRBD2 (5 bases each). CDR1 is GTSNPN, CDR2 SVGIG, per germline (reference sequence). The CDR3 has 13 residues. V lost 0 bases, J lost 2 bases, and 8 bases lay in between. CDR3 nucleotides: TGTGCCTGGAGTGTGGTGGGACCCTACGAGCAGTACTTC. As protein: CAWSVVGPYEQYF. Full variable domain (missing parts from reference TRBV30 and TRBJ2-7): SQTIHQWPATLVQPVGSPLSLECTVEGTSNPNLYWYRQAAGRGLQLLFYSVGIGQISSEVPQNLSASRPQDRQFILSSKKLLLSDSGFYLCAWSVVGPYEQYFGPGTRLTVT.

The rearrangement uses TRBV5-1 and TRBJ2-1, with no clear D. The CDR3 consists of 16 residues. V lost 0 bases and J 10 bases, leaving 20 bases between the germline ends. Germline CDR1 reads SGHRS; CDR2 reads YFSETQ. The CDR3 region is CASSLAVTRSVQEQFF. The CDR3 DNA reads as TGCGCCAGCAGCTTGGCCGTCACCAGATCGGTGCAGGAGCAGTTCTTC.

V usage is TRBV7-9 and J usage is TRBJ1-1, with D unresolved. V shed 3 bases and J shed 4 bases, with 12 bases lying between them. CDR1 is SEHNR and CDR2 is FQNEAQ in the germline V gene (reference sequence). CDR3 length: 14 amino acids. The CDR3 region has the DNA TGTGCCAGCAGCTTCGGGCAGGCGGGCACTGAAGCTTTCTTT. This translates into CASSFGQAGTEAFF.

J is TRBJ2-1 and V is TRBV11-2; 7 bases agree with TRBD2. V trimming: 1 base; J trimming: 3 bases; junction bases outside the gene matches: 0. Germline assignment: CDR1 SGHAT and CDR2 FQNNGV. The length of the CDR3 is 14 residues. CDR3 sequence reads: CASSLGTSYNEQFF. The CDR3 DNA sequence: TGTGCCAGCAGCTTAGGGACTAGCTACAATGAGCAGTTCTTC.

This clone has a single count. The chain recombines TRBV7-9 with TRBJ1-1; weak D call: TRBD1 (5 bases). V lost 3 bases to trimming and J lost 0 bases, with 20 bases between them. This CDR3 spans 18 amino acids. CDR1 is SEHNR, CDR2 FQNEAQ, per germline (reference sequence). CDR3 sequence (DNA): TGTGCCAGCAGCTTTGGGGGGTCGACGGGAGCTCTGAACACTGAAGCTTTCTTT. Translated: CASSFGGSTGALNTEAFF.

This rearrangement joins TRBV29-1 to TRBJ1-1; D is uncertain. Germline loops: CDR1 SQVTM, CDR2 ANQGSEA. The CDR3 has 14 amino acids. The V end was cut by 4 bases, the J end by 1 base, with 13 bases between. The CDR3 is CSVVSEQRNTEAFF. The DNA for the CDR3 is TGCAGCGTTGTGTCAGAGCAGAGGAACACTGAAGCTTTCTTT.

Comment on this clone: Sequence at one end of the junction differs from germline and may be a read error. The chain employs TRBV6-1 and TRBJ2-5; 8 bases match TRBD1. Germline V lookup: CDR1 MNHNS, CDR2 SASEGT. This CDR3 spans 19 amino acids. CDR3 region: CASREISGQGAMYQETQYF. CDR3 bases: TGTGCCAGCCGTGAAATCTCCGGGCAGGGGGCGATGTACCAAGAGACCCAGTACTTC.

The chain employs TRBV9 and TRBJ1-2, with 8 nucleotides matching TRBD1. The germline V gene encodes CDR1 SGDLS and CDR2 YYNGEE. The CDR3 covers 15 residues. V shed 6 bases and J 2 bases; nucleotides not matched to a gene: 9. The CDR3 nucleotides are TGTGCCAGCAACCAAAGACAGGGGAGGAACTATGGCTACACCTTC. It encodes CASNQRQGRNYGYTF. Variable domain in full (rest from reference TRBV9 and TRBJ1-2): DSGVTQTPKHLITATGQRVTLRCSPRSGDLSVYWYQQSLDQGLQFLIQYYNGEERAKGNILERFSAQQFPDLHSELNLSSLELGDSALYFCASNQRQGRNYGYTFGSGTRLTVV.

The sample holds one count of this clone. The CDR3: CARPLGGDGTDTQYF. In nucleotides, the CDR3 is TGTGCCAGACCCTTAGGGGGAGACGGGACAGATACGCAGTATTTT. The chain links TRBV27 to TRBJ2-3; possible D gene TRBD1, 6 bases. CDR1 is MNHEY, CDR2 SMNVEV, per germline (reference sequence). CDR3 length: 15 residues. The V end lost 9 bases, the J end lost 3 bases, and 19 bases lay between the germline ends.

This clone appeared a single time. The gene calls are TRBV4-2 and TRBJ2-1; TRBD2 might be the D (5 bases). Trimming left V 1 base short and J 0 bases short, with 13 bases between. From germline, CDR1 is LGHNA and CDR2 YNFKEQ. The CDR3 is made up of 17 amino acids. The CDR3 region has the DNA TGTGCCAGCAGCCAAGGGCTTGGCGGGTACTCCTACAATGAGCAGTTCTTC. As protein: CASSQGLGGYSYNEQFF.

The J gene is TRBJ1-2, the V gene TRBV6-5; unclear D gene. This CDR3 has 12 residues. Germline V gene lookup returns CDR1 MNHEY and CDR2 SVGAGI. Trimming pared 4 bases from V and 4 bases from J, leaving 7 bases between. The CDR3 reads CASSSQSYGYTF. The CDR3 DNA sequence: TGTGCCAGCAGTTCCCAAAGCTATGGCTACACCTTC.

This sequence joins TRBV27 and TRBJ1-2; the D is unclear. Trimming left V 3 bases short and J 5 bases short, with 19 bases between. Germline values: CDR1 MNHEY, CDR2 SMNVEV (reference sequence). This CDR3 is 16 amino acids long. CDR3 coding DNA: TGTGCCAGCAGTTTCCAACCCGTCGGTTCGCTATATGGCTACACCTTC. Translation: CASSFQPVGSLYGYTF.

The gene calls are TRBV19 and TRBJ2-7, with TRBD1 matching 7 bases. There are 16 residues in the CDR3. The germline V gene encodes CDR1 LNHDA and CDR2 SQIVND (reference sequence). Trimming removed 4 bases from V and 3 bases from J; junction bases left unmatched: 12. In DNA, the CDR3 is TGTGCCAGTAGTAGACGACAGGGATCGGTGTTCTACGAGCAGTACTTC. It specifies CASSRRQGSVFYEQYF.

This chain connects TRBV5-5 to TRBJ1-5, with 8 bases lining up with TRBD1. The CDR3 loop spans 15 amino acids. Germline CDR1 reads SGHKS; CDR2 reads YYEKEE (reference sequence). J gave up 3 bases and V 6 bases, and 8 bases lay outside the gene matches. The CDR3 DNA reads as TGTGCCAGCACCCCAGGGGGCGCGGACAATCAGCCCCAGCATTTT. This translates into CASTPGGADNQPQHF.

On this clone itself: This CDR3 is also generated by other DNA sequences in the sample. The rearrangement uses TRBV27 and TRBJ2-1; 13 bases align to TRBD2. The junction had 3 bases not matched to a gene; V was cut back by 3 bases and J by 4 bases. The CDR3 totals 16 residues. Germline V gives CDR1 MNHEY, CDR2 SMNVEV (reference sequence). CDR3 nucleotides: TGTGCCAGCAGTTTGGTACTAGCGGGAGGGTACAATGAGCAGTTCTTC. Translating gives CASSLVLAGGYNEQFF.

This chain links TRBV7-3 with TRBJ2-5; the match to TRBD2 covers 14 bases. Germline CDR1 reads SGHTA; CDR2 reads FQGTGA. CDR3 length equals 18 residues. V lost 5 bases and J lost 3; bases outside the gene matches: 11. CDR3 DNA: TGTGCCAGCAGCCCCGATCCGACTAGCGGGAGGGCCAAAGAGACCCAGTACTTC. It codes for CASSPDPTSGRAKETQYF.

For this clone: The same CDR3 is also encoded by other DNA sequences in this sample. The CDR3 loop reads CASSPLGGNTIYF. The CDR3 DNA reads as TGTGCCAGCAGCCCCCTTGGGGGAAACACCATATATTTT. The chain joins TRBV27 to TRBJ1-3; D not certain. The CDR3 is 13 amino acids. Germline V gene data show CDR1 as MNHEY and CDR2 as SMNVEV (reference sequence). Trimming pared 6 bases from V and 4 bases from J, leaving 10 bases between.

The rearrangement links TRBV7-2 to TRBJ2-1; maybe TRBD2 (5 bases). Germline-derived CDR1 and CDR2 are SGHTA and FQGNSA. The CDR3 spans 13 residues. V lost 6 bases and J lost 7, with 13 bases in between. The CDR3 DNA follows: TGTGCCAGCAGTTCACTAGTGGGGAATGAGCAGTTCTTC. Protein: CASSSLVGNEQFF.

The chain combines TRBV28 with TRBJ2-5, with 7 bases that match TRBD2. The CDR3 covers 17 residues. Germline V CDR1 and CDR2: MDHEN, SYDVKM. V trimming: 0 bases; J trimming: 5 bases; junction bases outside the gene matches: 12. Here the CDR3 DNA reads TGTGCCAGCAGTTTATGGGGGGAGGGGAGGTTAGCCGAGACCCAGTACTTC. Encoded protein: CASSLWGEGRLAETQYF. The entire variable domain, with the rest obtained from reference TRBV28 and TRBJ2-5, is as follows: DVKVTQSSRYLVKRTGEKVFLECVQDMDHENMFWYRQDPGLGLRLIYFSYDVKMKEKGDIPEGYSVSREKKERFSLILESASTNQTSMYLCASSLWGEGRLAETQYFGPGTRLLVL.

CDR3 loop: CASSATGTGTGNTIYF. In DNA form, the CDR3 reads TGTGCCAGCAGCGCTACCGGGACAGGGACTGGAAACACCATATATTTT. The gene calls are TRBV9 and TRBJ1-3, with 9 positions matching TRBD1. The J segment lost 2 bases and the V segment lost 3 bases, leaving 6 bases of the junction unmatched. Per germline, CDR1 SGDLS and CDR2 YYNGEE. The CDR3 has 16 residues.

As regards this clone: Other DNA sequences within the sample encode an identical CDR3. This sequence joins TRBV5-6 and TRBJ2-7, with a tentative D call TRBD1 (5 bases). Trimming pared 0 bases from V and 1 base from J, leaving 8 bases between. Germline assignment: CDR1 SGHDT and CDR2 YYEEEE. This CDR3 is built from 14 residues. In nucleotides, the CDR3 is TGTGCCAGCAGCTTGGGGGGCTTTTCCTACGAGCAGTACTTC. It specifies CASSLGGFSYEQYF.

The V call is TRBV29-1, the J call TRBJ2-3; D could derive from TRBD1 or TRBD2 (5 bases each). The V gene's germline CDR1 is SQVTM and CDR2 ANQGSEA. The V end lost 5 bases, the J end lost 7 bases, and 19 bases lay between the germline ends. CDR3 length: 14 amino acids. CDR3: CSVPGTTTVNTQYF. The DNA for the CDR3 is TGCAGCGTTCCGGGGACCACCACCGTAAATACGCAGTATTTT.

The V gene is TRBV11-2, the J gene TRBJ2-1; D not certain. The V end lost 6 bases, the J end lost 1 base, and 7 bases lay between the germline ends. This CDR3 is 13 amino acids long. Per germline, CDR1 SGHAT and CDR2 FQNNGV. The DNA of the CDR3 is TGTGCCAGCAGAGTAATATCCTACAATGAGCAGTTCTTC. Translation gives CASRVISYNEQFF.

CDR3 region: CASSKGSGRDTYEQYF. The DNA of the CDR3 is TGTGCCAGCAGCAAAGGAAGCGGGAGGGATACCTACGAGCAGTACTTC. This chain joins TRBV21-1 and TRBJ2-7; the DNA was not compared with TRBD2, the D call given in the table. TRBV21-1 is marked as a pseudogene. This CDR3 has 16 amino acids.

This sequence joins TRBV27 and TRBJ1-5; 8 bases map to TRBD1. The CDR3 is 15 residues long. V gave up 6 bases and J gave up 2 bases; unmatched junction bases: 6. Germline CDR1 reads MNHEY; CDR2 reads SMNVEV (reference sequence). The CDR3 sequence: CASSQGAGGNQPQHF. For the CDR3, the DNA is TGTGCCAGCAGCCAGGGGGCGGGTGGCAATCAGCCCCAGCATTTT.